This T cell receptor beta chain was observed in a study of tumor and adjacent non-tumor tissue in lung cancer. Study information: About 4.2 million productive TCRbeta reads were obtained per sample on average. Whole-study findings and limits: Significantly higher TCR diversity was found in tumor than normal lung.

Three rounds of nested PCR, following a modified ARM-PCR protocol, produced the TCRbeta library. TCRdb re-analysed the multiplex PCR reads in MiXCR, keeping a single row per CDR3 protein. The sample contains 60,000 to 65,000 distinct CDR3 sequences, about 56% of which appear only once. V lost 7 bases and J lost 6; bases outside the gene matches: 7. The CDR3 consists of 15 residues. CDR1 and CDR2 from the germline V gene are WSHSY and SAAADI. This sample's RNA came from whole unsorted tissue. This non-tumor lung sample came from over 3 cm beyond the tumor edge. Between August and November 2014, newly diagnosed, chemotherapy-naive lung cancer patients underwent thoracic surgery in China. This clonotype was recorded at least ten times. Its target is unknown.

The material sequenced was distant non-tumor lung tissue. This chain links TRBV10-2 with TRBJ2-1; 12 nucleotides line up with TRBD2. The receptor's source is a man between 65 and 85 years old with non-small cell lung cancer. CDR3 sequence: CASMTSGGISNEQFF. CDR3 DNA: TGCGCCAGCATGACTAGCGGGGGAATCTCCAATGAGCAGTTCTTC.